At least ten counts were recorded for the clone carrying this TCR beta chain. Looked up from germline, CDR1 is SGHRS and CDR2 is YFSETQ. V gave up 7 bases and J gave up 2 bases; unmatched junction bases: 10. The CDR3 covers 15 residues. Template material for amplifying TCR beta CDR3 regions consisted of RNA transcripts. First-round RT-PCR with HTBI primers amplified the TCR CDR3 region. One entry per CDR3 protein results from TCRdb running MiXCR on the multiplex PCR reads. In the table there are hundreds of thousands of distinct CDR3 sequences, 18% of which are singletons. Fresh peripheral blood, around 9.3 ml, was the source of the PBMCs. The sample belongs to a study of T cells in Graves' hyperthyroidism and ophthalmopathy. Study-wide background: The initial diagnosis was the point when peripheral blood was collected, ahead of any treatment.

The clonotype comes from a woman aged 50 to 60 with Graves' hyperthyroidism that later progressed to Graves' ophthalmopathy. J is TRBJ2-3 and V is TRBV5-1; 7 bases map to TRBD1. The sample comprised blood. CDR3 region: CASSYRGQLTDTQYF. CDR3 coding DNA: TGCGCCAGCTCATACCGGGGACAGCTCACAGATACGCAGTATTTT.